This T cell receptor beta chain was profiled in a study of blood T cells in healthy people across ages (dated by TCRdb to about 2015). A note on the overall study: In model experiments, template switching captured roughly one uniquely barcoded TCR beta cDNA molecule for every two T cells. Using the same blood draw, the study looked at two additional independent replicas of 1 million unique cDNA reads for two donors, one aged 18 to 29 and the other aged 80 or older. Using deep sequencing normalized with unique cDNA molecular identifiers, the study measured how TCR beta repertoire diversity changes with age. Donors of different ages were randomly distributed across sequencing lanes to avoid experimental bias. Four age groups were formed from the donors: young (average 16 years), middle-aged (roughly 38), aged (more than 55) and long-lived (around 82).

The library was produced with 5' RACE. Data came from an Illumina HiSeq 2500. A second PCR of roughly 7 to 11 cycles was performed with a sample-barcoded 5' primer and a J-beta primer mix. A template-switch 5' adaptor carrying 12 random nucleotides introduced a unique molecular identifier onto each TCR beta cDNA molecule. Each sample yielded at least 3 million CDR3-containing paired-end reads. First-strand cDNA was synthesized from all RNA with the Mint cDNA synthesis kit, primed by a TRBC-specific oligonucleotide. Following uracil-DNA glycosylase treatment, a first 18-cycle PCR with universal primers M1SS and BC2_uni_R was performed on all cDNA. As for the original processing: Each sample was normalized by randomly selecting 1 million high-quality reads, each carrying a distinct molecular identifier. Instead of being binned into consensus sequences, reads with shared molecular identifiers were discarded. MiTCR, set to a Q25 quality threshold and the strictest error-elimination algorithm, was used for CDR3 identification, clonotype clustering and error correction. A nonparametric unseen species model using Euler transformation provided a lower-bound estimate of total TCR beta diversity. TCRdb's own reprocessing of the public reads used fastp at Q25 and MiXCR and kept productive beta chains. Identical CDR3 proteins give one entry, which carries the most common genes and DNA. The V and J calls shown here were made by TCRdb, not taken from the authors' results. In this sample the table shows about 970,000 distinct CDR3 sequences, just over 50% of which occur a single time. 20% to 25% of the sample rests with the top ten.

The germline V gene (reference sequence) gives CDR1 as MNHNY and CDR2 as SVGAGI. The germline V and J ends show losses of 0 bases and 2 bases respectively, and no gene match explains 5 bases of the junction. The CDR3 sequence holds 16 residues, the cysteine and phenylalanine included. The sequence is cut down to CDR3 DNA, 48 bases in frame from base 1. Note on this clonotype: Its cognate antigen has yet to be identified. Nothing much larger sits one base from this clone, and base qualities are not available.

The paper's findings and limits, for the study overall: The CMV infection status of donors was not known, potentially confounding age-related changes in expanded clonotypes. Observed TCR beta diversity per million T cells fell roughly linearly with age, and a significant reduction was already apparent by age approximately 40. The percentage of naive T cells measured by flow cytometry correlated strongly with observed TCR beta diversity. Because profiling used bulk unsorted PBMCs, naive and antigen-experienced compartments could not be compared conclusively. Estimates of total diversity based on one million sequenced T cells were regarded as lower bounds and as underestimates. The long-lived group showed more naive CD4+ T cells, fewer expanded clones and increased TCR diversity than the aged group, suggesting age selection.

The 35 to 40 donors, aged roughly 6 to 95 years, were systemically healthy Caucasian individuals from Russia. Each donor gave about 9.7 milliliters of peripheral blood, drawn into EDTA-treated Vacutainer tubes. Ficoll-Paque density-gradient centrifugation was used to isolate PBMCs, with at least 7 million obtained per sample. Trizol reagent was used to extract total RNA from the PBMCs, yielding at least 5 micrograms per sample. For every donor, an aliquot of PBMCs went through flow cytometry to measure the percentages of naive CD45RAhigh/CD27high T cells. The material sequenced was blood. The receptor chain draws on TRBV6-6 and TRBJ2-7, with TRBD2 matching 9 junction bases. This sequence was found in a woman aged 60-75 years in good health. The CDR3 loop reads CASSYSISGSPYEQYF. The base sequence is TGTGCCAGCAGTTACTCGATTAGCGGGAGCCCCTACGAGCAGTACTTC.